Described below is a single TCR beta chain sequence and its context. The antigen is not known. The data originate from a study of T cells expressing NK-cell markers. Study as a whole: It was sorted CD3+CD56+NKG2C+, CD3+CD56+NKG2C- and CD3+CD56-NKG2C+ T cells that supplied the TCR beta repertoires. Sequenced donors, eight in total, included seven who were HCMV-seropositive and one who was seronegative. Findings and limits, study-wide: The dominant NKG2C+ clonotypes represented about 1.0-7.5% of CD8+ T cells in six donors.

TCRdb reprocessed the 5' RACE reads and stores each CDR3 protein as one record, lacking DNA. The record lists roughly 390,000 distinct CDR3 sequences, of which the ten most abundant hold roughly 5.4%. The CDR3 contains 17 residues. Per germline, CDR1 MNHNS and CDR2 SASEGT. The chain combines TRBV6-1 with TRBJ2-3; TCRdb indicates TRBD1, and absent DNA this call remains unverified. The sample taken for sequencing was blood T cells: a sorted CD56 or NKG2C T cell subset, CD4+ or CD8+ T cells, or bulk PBMC T cells (not recorded which). The TCR was taken from a man aged 18 to 69 in good health. The CDR3 loop reads CASRDTGFKLGSDTQYF.